The 25 T cell receptor beta chains listed next were all sequenced from one sample in a study of CD8+ T cells in alopecia areata (dated by TCRdb to the late 2010s). The library was prepared using the immunoSEQ multiplex PCR assay. To provide template for TCR sequencing, every sample had RNA extracted and reverse transcribed into cDNA. This is the immuneACCESS table as TCRdb keeps it, with only in-frame sequences that have V and J called. A part of the clones is gone; compared with another copy, unresolved V genes explain less than half, and the rest is unexplained. The sample has 95,000 to 150,000 clones on record, around 56% of them singletons. The top ten constitute around 0.44% of the sample. Explained via the paper, the time point label denotes: around 29 days on oral tofacitinib. This specimen's treatment or condition label, interpreted: oral pan-JAK inhibitor, 5-10 mg twice daily. The material sequenced was CD4+ T cells sorted from blood, taken at week 4, from a patient treated with tofacitinib. All receptors derive from a human donor with alopecia areata.

The rearrangement joins TRBV4-1 to TRBJ1-1; perhaps TRBD1 as D (6 bases). V lost 0 bases and J 1 base, leaving 6 bases between the germline ends. Germline loops: CDR1 MGHRA, CDR2 YSYEKL. The CDR3 is 14 amino acids. The CDR3 region is CASSQDRGNTEAFF. The DNA for the CDR3 is TGCGCCAGCAGCCAAGACAGGGGGAACACTGAAGCTTTCTTT.

The gene calls are TRBV30 and TRBJ1-1; D perhaps matches TRBD1 (5 bases). From germline, CDR1 is GTSNPN and CDR2 SVGIG (reference sequence). CDR3 length: 14 amino acids. V was shortened by 0 bases and J by 1 base, with 9 bases between the two germline ends. The DNA for the CDR3 is TGTGCCTGGAGTGTACAGGCCGCGAACACTGAAGCTTTCTTT. Translated: CAWSVQAANTEAFF.

The chain carries TRBV7-9 and TRBJ1-2, with no clear D. CDR3 length: 17 residues. Trimming removed 2 bases at V and 8 bases at J, with 24 bases between. Germline V CDR1 and CDR2: SEHNR, FQNEAQ (reference sequence). CDR3 nucleotides: TGTGCCAGCAGCTTATGGAGTCCCGTAGGAACCACTAAGGGCTACACCTTC. This codes for CASSLWSPVGTTKGYTF.

This clone occurred a few times. The chain joins TRBV30 to TRBJ2-1; maybe TRBD1 (5 bases). The CDR3 runs 11 residues. Germline values: CDR1 GTSNPN, CDR2 SVGIG (reference sequence). The V gene lost 7 bases and the J gene lost 4 bases, with 8 bases spanning the gap. The CDR3 DNA reads TGTGCCTCGACAGTTTACAATGAGCAGTTCTTC. It translates to CASTVYNEQFF. Full variable domain (missing parts from reference TRBV30 and TRBJ2-1): SQTIHQWPATLVQPVGSPLSLECTVEGTSNPNLYWYRQAAGRGLQLLFYSVGIGQISSEVPQNLSASRPQDRQFILSSKKLLLSDSGFYLCASTVYNEQFFGPGTRLTVL.

The chain couples TRBV25-1 to TRBJ2-7, with 7 bases that match TRBD1. CDR1 is MGHDK, CDR2 SYGVNS, per germline. The V gene end was trimmed by 4 bases and the J gene end by 3 bases; junction bases not matched to a gene: 6. The CDR3 runs 14 residues. CDR3 nucleotide sequence: TGTGCCAGCAGTGTATACAGGGGCGGCTACGAGCAGTACTTC. Protein product: CASSVYRGGYEQYF.

This chain links TRBV27 with TRBJ1-1; the match to TRBD1 covers 9 bases. The CDR3 runs 16 residues. V shed 8 bases, J shed 4 bases, and the junction held 14 bases outside the gene matches. Germline V gene lookup returns CDR1 MNHEY and CDR2 SMNVEV (reference sequence). CDR3 nucleotide sequence: TGTGCCAGCTACACAGGGGGCGCGGGGAGGGGCACTGAAGCTTTCTTT. It encodes CASYTGGAGRGTEAFF.

V is TRBV13 and J is TRBJ2-7; a possible D gene is TRBD1 (6 bases). The CDR3 spans 15 residues. V shed 5 bases and J shed 0 bases, with 14 bases lying between them. In germline, CDR1 is PRHDT, CDR2 FYEKMQ (reference sequence). CDR3 sequence: CASSKGDKDSYEQYF. As DNA, the CDR3 is TGTGCCAGCAGCAAGGGGGACAAGGACTCCTACGAGCAGTACTTC.

This clone came up a few times. The gene calls are TRBV28 and TRBJ1-5, with D tentatively TRBD1 (6 bases). V was trimmed by 6 bases and J by 6 bases, leaving 12 bases between them. The CDR3 loop spans 13 amino acids. Germline lookup yields CDR1 MDHEN and CDR2 SYDVKM. The CDR3 coding sequence is TGTGCCAGCAGGTCGAGGGGGGGTCAGCCCCAGCATTTT. Its protein product is CASRSRGGQPQHF.

The chain employs TRBV11-2 and TRBJ1-3, with a tentative D call TRBD1 (6 bases). This CDR3 is 17 amino acids long. Looked up from germline, CDR1 is SGHAT and CDR2 is FQNNGV. The V gene lost 5 bases and the J gene lost 2 bases, with 19 bases spanning the gap. CDR3 sequence (DNA): TGTGCCAGCAGCCGTCGGGGGGGTGCAGGGGCTGGAAACACCATATATTTT. Its translation: CASSRRGGAGAGNTIYF.

This rearrangement joins TRBV29-1 to TRBJ1-1; D gene uncertain. Germline assignment: CDR1 SQVTM and CDR2 ANQGSEA. V was cut by 6 bases and J by 3 bases, with 11 bases left in between. The CDR3 has 12 amino acids. CDR3 DNA sequence: TGCAGCGTGAGTAGATTGGACACTGAAGCTTTCTTT. It codes for CSVSRLDTEAFF.

The V gene is TRBV29-1, the J gene TRBJ1-1; D unresolved. Germline V gene sequence: CDR1 SQVTM, CDR2 ANQGSEA. The CDR3 is 11 amino acids. Trimming removed 5 bases from V and 6 bases from J, with 10 bases in between. CDR3: CSVSRVAEAFF. CDR3 DNA sequence: TGCAGCGTTTCTAGGGTGGCTGAAGCTTTCTTT.

This clone was recorded at least ten times. This CDR3 is missing its conserved last phenylalanine or tryptophan, likely due to a read error. The limits of the CDR3 on the DNA are not certain, so only TCRdb's listed CDR3 is given. The chain has TRBV7-2 and TRBJ1-5. In germline, CDR1 is SGHTA, CDR2 FQGNSA. The CDR3 has 9 amino acids, counting both end residues. The CDR3: CASSLARGL.

V gene TRBV7-8 combines with J gene TRBJ2-7, with 7 bases that match TRBD1. The CDR3 spans 15 residues. CDR1 is SGHVS and CDR2 is FQNEAQ in the germline V gene. Losses at the gene ends were 3 bases for V and 0 bases for J; bases not matched to a gene: 5. CDR3 sequence reads: CASSFLGQISYEQYF. As DNA, the CDR3 is TGTGCCAGCAGCTTTCTGGGACAGATCTCCTACGAGCAGTACTTC.

The chain joins TRBV27 to TRBJ1-5; 8 bases agree with TRBD1. V was pared by 6 bases and J by 5 bases, with 6 bases of the junction left unmatched. Per germline, CDR1 MNHEY and CDR2 SMNVEV (reference sequence). The CDR3 sequence is 14 residues long. CDR3 in amino acids: CASRGQVYDQPQHF. The CDR3 DNA sequence: TGTGCCAGCAGGGGACAGGTCTACGATCAGCCCCAGCATTTT.

The CDR3 nucleotides read TGTGCCATCCTAGCTCGGAGTGGCACAGATACGCAGTATTTT. Encoded protein: CAILARSGTDTQYF. This chain uses TRBV10-3 with TRBJ2-3, with a weak D call TRBD2 (5 bases). Between the trimmed V and J ends, which lost 8 bases and 1 base, there was a span of 13 bases. The CDR3 consists of 14 residues. CDR1 and CDR2 from the germline V gene are ENHRY and SYGVKD.

This clone was seen ten or more times. The chain has TRBV9 and TRBJ2-3, with D perhaps matching TRBD1 (5 bases). The CDR3 extends over 15 amino acids. The V gene's germline CDR1 is SGDLS and CDR2 YYNGEE. The V gene lost 0 bases and the J gene lost 2 bases, with 10 bases spanning the gap. DNA for the CDR3: TGTGCCAGCAGCGTAGACCTAGGGGCCACAGATACGCAGTATTTT. It is translated as CASSVDLGATDTQYF.

The rearrangement links TRBV5-1 to TRBJ2-3; possibly TRBD1 for D (5 bases). The CDR3 is 11 amino acids. The germline V gene has CDR1 SGHRS and CDR2 YFSETQ. V lost 7 bases to trimming and J lost 6 bases, with 9 bases between them. The CDR3 reads CASSTEDTQYF. The CDR3 DNA follows: TGCGCCAGCTCGACAGAGGATACGCAGTATTTT.

J is TRBJ2-3 and V is TRBV7-8, with 11 bases aligning to TRBD1. V lost 4 bases to trimming and J lost 4 bases; unmatched junction nucleotides: 10. This CDR3 spans 17 amino acids. Per germline, CDR1 SGHVS and CDR2 FQNEAQ. The CDR3 DNA reads as TGTGCCAGCAGCTACCGTCGGACAGGGGGCGCGTCAGATACGCAGTATTTT. Amino acids: CASSYRRTGGASDTQYF.

This sequence joins TRBV30 and TRBJ2-2; D tentatively reads TRBD1 or TRBD2 (5 bases each). From germline, CDR1 is GTSNPN and CDR2 SVGIG (reference sequence). The CDR3 loop spans 14 amino acids. Trimming took 8 bases from V and 0 from J, leaving 13 bases between them. The CDR3 protein is CAARGLANTGELFF. CDR3 in DNA: TGTGCCGCACGGGGCCTCGCGAACACCGGGGAGCTGTTTTTT.

This clone was counted only a few times. Within the sample, other DNA sequences also encode this same CDR3. The genes are TRBV29-1 and TRBJ2-3; no definite D call. CDR1 is SQVTM and CDR2 is ANQGSEA in the germline V gene. CDR3 size: 12 residues. The V end lost 0 bases, the J end lost 2 bases, and 3 bases lay between the germline ends. The CDR3 here is CSVEEATDTQYF. The DNA for the CDR3 is TGCAGCGTTGAAGAGGCCACAGATACGCAGTATTTT.

This clone has just one count. The chain has TRBV5-1 and TRBJ2-7; a weak D match, TRBD1 (6 bases). Trimming shortened V by 5 bases and J by 6 bases, and 18 bases separated the two germline ends. CDR1 SGHRS and CDR2 YFSETQ come from the germline V gene. This CDR3 has 14 amino acids. For the CDR3, the DNA is TGCGCCAGCAGTCCGAACAGGGCCCCTCGCGAGCAGTACTTC. It encodes CASSPNRAPREQYF.

The rearrangement uses TRBV6-5 and TRBJ1-6; D may be TRBD1 (6 bases). The V end lost 5 bases, the J end lost 7 bases, and 15 bases lay between the germline ends. Germline assignment: CDR1 MNHEY and CDR2 SVGAGI. The length of the CDR3 is 15 residues. The CDR3 bases are TGTGCCAGCAGTACCGTTTTGGGGGCGAATTCACCCCTCCACTTT. This encodes CASSTVLGANSPLHF.

The DNA of the CDR3 is TGCGCCAGCAGCTTGGGGGGCGGAAACATTCAGTACTTC. Translation gives CASSLGGGNIQYF. The chain carries TRBV5-1 and TRBJ2-4, with a tentative D call TRBD1 (5 bases). Between the trimmed V and J ends, which lost 0 bases and 6 bases, there was a span of 7 bases. CDR3 size: 13 residues. Germline CDR1 SGHRS, CDR2 YFSETQ.

The chain links TRBV30 to TRBJ1-3; D is perhaps TRBD1 (5 bases). Trimming removed 2 bases from V and 2 bases from J, with 16 bases in between. The germline V gene has CDR1 GTSNPN and CDR2 SVGIG (reference sequence). CDR3 length: 16 amino acids. DNA for the CDR3: TGTGCCTGGAGTCGAGCACAGGTTTCAGCTGGAAACACCATATATTTT. Its translation: CAWSRAQVSAGNTIYF.

The chain links TRBV30 to TRBJ1-1; unclear D gene. Germline CDR1 is GTSNPN and CDR2 is SVGIG (reference sequence). CDR3 length equals 16 residues. Trimming pared 0 bases from V and 2 bases from J, leaving 16 bases between. CDR3 coding DNA: TGTGCCTGGAGTGTACTATTGGGGATTCGTAACACTGAAGCTTTCTTT. This sequence encodes CAWSVLLGIRNTEAFF.